The 13 T cell receptor beta chains below were found in one sample sequenced in a study of cytomegalovirus exposure and HLA in healthy donors. The PCR used 60 Vbeta and 13 Jbeta primers. Generated by immunoSEQ multiplex PCR, the TCRdb table keeps only in-frame clones and is missing some. The sample shows 120,000 to 150,000 clones, about 77% of them seen only once. The sample consisted of PBMCs. Receptors originate from a female donor in good health and CMV-seronegative.

The gene calls are TRBV6-6 and TRBJ2-5; D gene ambiguous. Germline V lookup: CDR1 MNHNY, CDR2 SVGAGI (reference sequence). With 2 bases removed from V and 3 bases from J, the gap between germline ends came to 4 bases. The CDR3 has 12 residues. The CDR3 is CASSYPEETQYF. The CDR3 nucleotides are TGTGCCAGCAGTTACCCGGAAGAGACCCAGTACTTC.

The chain joins TRBV6-5 to TRBJ2-7; TRBD1 agrees at 8 bases. CDR3 length equals 16 residues. Germline V lookup: CDR1 MNHEY, CDR2 SVGAGI. With V trimmed by 0 bases and J by 0 bases, 4 bases remained unmatched. CDR3 protein: CASSYSGQGGSYEQYF. Written as DNA, the CDR3 is TGTGCCAGCAGTTACTCTGGACAGGGAGGCTCCTACGAGCAGTACTTC.

V is TRBV9 and J is TRBJ1-4; D remains unclear. Germline values: CDR1 SGDLS, CDR2 YYNGEE. Trimming pared 1 base from V and 8 bases from J, leaving 15 bases between. CDR3 length: 15 amino acids. This CDR3 is CASSVSNRLGEKLFF. The CDR3 DNA follows: TGTGCCAGCAGCGTAAGCAACCGACTAGGGGAAAAACTGTTTTTT.

V usage is TRBV5-1 and J usage is TRBJ2-7, with 9 bases identical to TRBD1. The CDR3 runs 14 residues. The germline gives CDR1 SGHRS, CDR2 YFSETQ. The junction had 6 bases not matched to a gene; V was cut back by 4 bases and J by 4 bases. The CDR3 is CASSARDREYEQYF. CDR3 DNA sequence: TGCGCCAGCAGCGCCCGGGACAGGGAATACGAGCAGTACTTC.

V is TRBV19 and J is TRBJ1-3, with 7 bases fitting TRBD1. V dropped 3 bases and J dropped 0; count of bases not matched to a gene: 5. Germline lookup yields CDR1 LNHDA and CDR2 SQIVND (reference sequence). CDR3 length equals 16 residues. The CDR3 region is CASSIPYRGSGNTIYF. CDR3 DNA: TGTGCCAGTAGTATCCCCTACAGGGGCTCTGGAAACACCATATATTTT. Using reference TRBV19 and TRBJ1-3 for the parts outside the CDR3, the full variable domain is DGGITQSPKYLFRKEGQNVTLSCEQNLNHDAMYWYRQDPGQGLRLIYYSQIVNDFQKGDIAEGYSVSREKKESFPLTVTSAQKNPTAFYLCASSIPYRGSGNTIYFGEGSWLTVV.

The rearrangement uses TRBV5-1 and TRBJ2-5; TRBD1 matches 8 bases. The J call is uncertain, as TRBJ2-7 better fits the DNA end. The CDR3 totals 14 residues. Germline V gene data show CDR1 as SGHRS and CDR2 as YFSETQ. The CDR3 DNA reads as TGCGCCAGCAGCTTGCGACAGGGGAACGACGAGCAGTACTTC. Protein: CASSLRQGNDEQYF.

This sequence joins TRBV7-2 and TRBJ2-3; 11 bases match TRBD2. The trim removed 1 base at V and 1 base at J, leaving 10 bases unmatched. The CDR3 length is 19 residues. The germline CDR1 and CDR2 sequences are SGHTA and FQGNSA. The CDR3 DNA reads TGTGCCAGCAGCTTAGAAGGACTAGCGGGCGGACCTCGCACAGATACGCAGTATTTT. This translates into CASSLEGLAGGPRTDTQYF.

The rearrangement uses TRBV10-3 and TRBJ2-5; the match to TRBD1 covers 11 bases. The assigned J gene may be wrong: the sequence end matches TRBJ2-7 better. The CDR3 is 16 residues long. Germline V gene lookup returns CDR1 ENHRY and CDR2 SYGVKD. Here the CDR3 DNA reads TGTGCCATCAGTGACATCGCCGGGACAGGGGGCTACGAGCAGTACTTC. It is translated as CAISDIAGTGGYEQYF.

The chain uses TRBV25-1 and TRBJ1-2; TRBD1 agrees at 9 bases. The V segment lost 2 bases and the J segment 6 bases; nucleotides outside the gene matches: 4. The CDR3 sequence is 14 residues long. The germline CDR1 and CDR2 sequences are MGHDK and SYGVNS. The CDR3 spells CASSEPGTGNGYTF. The CDR3 DNA follows: TGTGCCAGCAGTGAACCCGGGACAGGGAATGGCTACACCTTC.

Here the CDR3 DNA reads TGTGCCAGCAGCTCCTACTACGAGCAGTACTTC. This translates into CASSSYYEQYF. The chain combines TRBV11-2 with TRBJ2-7, with D unclear. From germline, CDR1 is SGHAT and CDR2 FQNNGV. Trimming left V 4 bases short and J 3 bases short, with 4 bases between. This CDR3 region has 11 residues. Using reference TRBV11-2 and TRBJ2-7 for the parts outside the CDR3, the full variable domain is EAGVAQSPRYKIIEKRQSVAFWCNPISGHATLYWYQQILGQGPKLLIQFQNNGVVDDSQLPKDRFSAERLKGVDSTLKIQPAKLEDSAVYLCASSSYYEQYFGPGTRLTVT.

This chain uses TRBV27 with TRBJ2-7, with TRBD2 matching 14 bases. Germline-derived CDR1 and CDR2 are MNHEY and SMNVEV (reference sequence). The length of the CDR3 is 14 residues. J was trimmed by 12 bases and V by 2 bases; bases with no gene match: 6. CDR3 sequence reads: CASSLTTSGRVPYF. CDR3 sequence (DNA): TGTGCCAGCAGTTTAACGACTAGCGGGAGGGTTCCGTACTTC.

The chain employs TRBV6-1 and TRBJ1-5; tentative D call: TRBD1 (6 bases). With 6 bases removed from V and 0 bases from J, the gap between germline ends came to 12 bases. Germline V gene sequence: CDR1 MNHNS, CDR2 SASEGT. The CDR3 consists of 15 residues. The CDR3 loop is CASSSGQLSNQPQHF. In DNA form, the CDR3 reads TGTGCCAGCAGCTCCGGACAGCTTAGCAATCAGCCCCAGCATTTT.

This clone was found a few times. This chain links TRBV7-3 with TRBJ1-2, with D possibly being TRBD1 (6 bases). The germline CDR1 and CDR2 sequences are SGHTA and FQGTGA. There are 16 residues in the CDR3. V was cut by 5 bases and J by 2 bases, with 18 bases left in between. This chain's CDR3 is CASSPQGGGPNYGYTF. The CDR3 DNA follows: TGTGCCAGCAGCCCGCAAGGGGGAGGGCCCAACTATGGCTACACCTTC. The complete variable domain, with remaining parts taken from reference TRBV7-3 and TRBJ1-2, reads GAGVSQTPSNKVTEKGKYVELRCDPISGHTALYWYRQSLGQGPEFLIYFQGTGAADDSGLPNDRFFAVRPEGSVSTLKIQRTERGDSAVYLCASSPQGGGPNYGYTFGSGTRLTVV.